This is a list of T cell receptor beta chains from one sample in a study of blood T cell repertoires in COVID-19. Measured with immunoSEQ multiplex PCR; TCRdb has only the in-frame clones, and not every one. The table lists roughly 14,000 clones, around nine tenths of them singletons. The specimen was peripheral blood. The receptor source for this set is a human donor in a cohort sampled during active COVID-19. CDR3s include the opening cysteine and the closing phenylalanine or tryptophan. D genes are given only for firm matches.

CASSQDWETTLHF	TRBV4-3	.	13
CASSSQGYQPQHF	TRBV10-2	.	13
CATSRNTEAFF	TRBV28	.	11
CASSLTDGNEKLFF	TRBV7-9	.	14
CASSLPGGPKEQYF	TRBV7-2	TRBD2	14
CASSLGQLSYGYTF	TRBV7-6	.	14
CASTRQGSQETNEKLFF	TRBV28	.	17
CASSAEDLYRETYEQYF	TRBV9	.	17
CASMKRGGSNEKLFF	TRBV6-5	.	15
CASSVTGTPADTQYF	TRBV9	.	15
CASSSGTGLNEQFF	TRBV5-1	TRBD1	14
CASSLGGTGRETQYF	TRBV7-2	TRBD1	15
CSAGTTYEQYF	TRBV20-1	TRBD2	11
CASSLGLGQGVNEQFF	TRBV11-1	TRBD1	16
CASRKGGLEAFF	TRBV7-9	.	12
CASSLSDEQFF	TRBV7-9	.	11
CASSLSGTGAYEQYF	TRBV11-3	TRBD1	15
CASSQDQGVGTDTQYF	TRBV3-1/TRBV3-2	TRBD1	16
CASSIDLAVAPKETQYF	TRBV19	TRBD2	17
CASHEGGGDYGYTF	TRBV27	.	14
CASRLGQGLTGELFF	TRBV3-1/TRBV3-2	TRBD1	15
CASSPLEVGLDQPQHF	TRBV7-6	.	16
CASSLQDYEQFF	TRBV5-1	.	12
CASSTPGTGKYEQYF	TRBV7-2	TRBD1	15
CASSEEASRSYEQYF	TRBV4-1	.	15
CAISESSAATDTQYF	TRBV10-3	.	15
CASSVASAYNEQFF	TRBV2	.	14
CASTPGERVTDTQYF	TRBV5-1	.	15
CASSTDNQPQHF	TRBV6-6	.	12
CASSRTLGLAGGAGELFF	TRBV4-2	TRBD2	18
CASSQGTANLYEQYF	TRBV5-1	TRBD1	15
CASSLFGTDSGSNNEQFF	TRBV28	TRBD2	18
CASSQPYTGFAYGYTF	TRBV4-1	.	16